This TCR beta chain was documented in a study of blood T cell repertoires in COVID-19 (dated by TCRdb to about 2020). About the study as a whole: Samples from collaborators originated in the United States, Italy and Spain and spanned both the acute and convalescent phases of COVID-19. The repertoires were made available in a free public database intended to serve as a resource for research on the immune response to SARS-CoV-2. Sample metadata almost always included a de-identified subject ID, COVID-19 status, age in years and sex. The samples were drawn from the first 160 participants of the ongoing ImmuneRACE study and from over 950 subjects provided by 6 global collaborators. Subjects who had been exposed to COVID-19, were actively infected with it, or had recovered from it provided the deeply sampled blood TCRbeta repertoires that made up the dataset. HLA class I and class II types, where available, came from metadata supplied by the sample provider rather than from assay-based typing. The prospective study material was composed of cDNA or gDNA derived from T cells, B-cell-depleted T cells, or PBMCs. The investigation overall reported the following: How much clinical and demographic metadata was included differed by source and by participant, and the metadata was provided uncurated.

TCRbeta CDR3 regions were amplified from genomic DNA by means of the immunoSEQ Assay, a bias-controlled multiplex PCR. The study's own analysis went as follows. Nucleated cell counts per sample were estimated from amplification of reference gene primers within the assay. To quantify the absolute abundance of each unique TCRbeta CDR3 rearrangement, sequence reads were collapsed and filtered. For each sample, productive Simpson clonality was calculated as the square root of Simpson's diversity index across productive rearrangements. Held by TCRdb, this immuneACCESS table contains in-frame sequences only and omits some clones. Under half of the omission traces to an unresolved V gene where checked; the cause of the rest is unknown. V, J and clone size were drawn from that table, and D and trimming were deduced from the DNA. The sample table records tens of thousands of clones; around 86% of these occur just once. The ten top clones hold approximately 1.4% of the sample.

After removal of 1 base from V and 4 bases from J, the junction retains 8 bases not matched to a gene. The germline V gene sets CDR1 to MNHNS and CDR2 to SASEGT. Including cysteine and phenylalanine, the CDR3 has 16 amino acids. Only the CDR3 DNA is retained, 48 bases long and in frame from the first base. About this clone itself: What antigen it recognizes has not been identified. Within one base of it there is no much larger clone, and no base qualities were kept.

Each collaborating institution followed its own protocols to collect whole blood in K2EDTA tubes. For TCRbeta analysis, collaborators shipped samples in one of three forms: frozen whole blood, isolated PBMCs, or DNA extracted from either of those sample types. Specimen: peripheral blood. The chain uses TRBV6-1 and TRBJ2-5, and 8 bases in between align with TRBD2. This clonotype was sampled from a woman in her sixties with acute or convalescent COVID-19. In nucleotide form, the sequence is TGTGCCAGCAGTGAAGTTGGTAGCGGGGATTTAGAGACCCAGTACTTC. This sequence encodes CASSEVGSGDLETQYF.